The 31 T cell receptor beta chains presented below share a single source sample, sequenced in a study of sequential checkpoint blockade in melanoma. Produced via immunoSEQ multiplex PCR; TCRdb's table is partial and in-frame only. The table includes under 7,000 clones, roughly 26% detected once. Treatment indicated: randomized to nivolumab then ipilimumab (arm A) or the reverse (arm B). The sequencing used tumor tissue (inferred from file names), collected from a patient given nivolumab and ipilimumab in sequence. Every receptor here comes from a human donor with melanoma.

This chain uses TRBV5-1 with TRBJ1-5; D possibly corresponds to TRBD1 (5 bases). Germline V gives CDR1 SGHRS, CDR2 YFSETQ. Trimming stripped 2 bases from V and 7 bases from J, with 13 bases between. The CDR3 runs 14 residues. CDR3 DNA: TGCGCCAGCAGCTTAGGAGGGACGAGGCAGCCCCAGCATTTT. It codes for CASSLGGTRQPQHF.

This clone was seen ten or more times. V gene TRBV7-4 combines with J gene TRBJ1-6; D not resolved. The CDR3 totals 14 residues. V was clipped by 3 bases and J by 0 bases, with 3 bases between them. CDR1 is SGHVT and CDR2 is SQSDAQ in the germline V gene. CDR3 in amino acids: CASSLASYNSPLHF. The CDR3 coding sequence is TGTGCCAGCAGCTTGGCCTCCTATAATTCACCCCTCCACTTT.

This clone appeared many times. The chain uses TRBV11-3 and TRBJ2-7; 7 bases are a match to TRBD2. The CDR3 totals 15 residues. Per germline, CDR1 SGHNT and CDR2 YENEEA. Germline trimming cut 3 bases from V and 4 bases from J; bases unmatched to any gene: 9. CDR3 DNA: TGTGCCAGCAGCTTGGTGGAGCGGGAAGGGTACGAGCAGTACTTC. It is translated as CASSLVEREGYEQYF.

This clone was observed a few times. This chain connects TRBV11-3 to TRBJ1-4; D possibly corresponds to TRBD1 (6 bases). V gave up 5 bases and J gave up 5 bases, with 15 bases separating them. The CDR3 totals 15 residues. Germline CDR1 and CDR2: SGHNT and YENEEA. CDR3 loop: CASSAGQPINEKLFF. The CDR3 bases are TGTGCCAGCAGCGCCGGACAGCCCATCAATGAAAAACTGTTTTTT.

The rearrangement uses TRBV10-2 and TRBJ2-7, with D possibly matching TRBD1 (6 bases). Germline-derived CDR1 and CDR2 are WSHSY and SAAADI. This CDR3 region has 13 residues. Trimming shortened V by 6 bases and J by 5 bases, and 14 bases separated the two germline ends. CDR3 amino acids: CASSRGVGHEQYF. In DNA form, the CDR3 reads TGCGCCAGCAGCAGGGGTGTCGGTCACGAGCAGTACTTC.

This clone has more than one count but fewer than ten. This chain connects TRBV19 to TRBJ1-5; the match to TRBD1 covers 9 bases. The CDR3 length is 16 residues. After removal of 4 bases from V and 0 bases from J, the junction contained 4 bases not matched to a gene. Per the germline V gene, CDR1 is LNHDA and CDR2 is SQIVND (reference sequence). For the CDR3, the DNA is TGTGCCAGTAGTAGGGGACAGGGTCTTAGCAATCAGCCCCAGCATTTT. Its translation: CASSRGQGLSNQPQHF.

This clone was observed a handful of times. The V and J genes are TRBV9 and TRBJ2-7; 10 nucleotides line up with TRBD1. Unmatched junction bases numbered 10, after V lost 4 bases and J lost 6 bases. Germline V lookup: CDR1 SGDLS, CDR2 YYNGEE. The CDR3 is 15 amino acids. CDR3 DNA sequence: TGTGCCAGCAGCCCCGGACAGGGGGGAATAGGCGAGCAGTACTTC. This sequence encodes CASSPGQGGIGEQYF.

This clone was seen a handful of times. This rearrangement joins TRBV5-1 to TRBJ2-3, with TRBD1 identical over 7 bases. The CDR3 extends over 15 amino acids. The germline V gene encodes CDR1 SGHRS and CDR2 YFSETQ. The V segment lost 4 bases and the J segment 1 base; nucleotides outside the gene matches: 6. The CDR3 sequence: CASSQGGGGTDTQYF. The CDR3 DNA sequence: TGCGCCAGCAGCCAAGGGGGCGGAGGCACAGATACGCAGTATTTT.

This clone has just a few counts. The chain carries TRBV19 and TRBJ1-4; D gene ambiguous. Germline V gene lookup returns CDR1 LNHDA and CDR2 SQIVND (reference sequence). Between the trimmed V and J ends, which lost 10 bases and 8 bases, there was a span of 14 bases. The CDR3 runs to 12 residues. The CDR3 DNA sequence: TGTGCCACCTCGGGCCTGGGGGAAAAACTGTTTTTT. Translating gives CATSGLGEKLFF.

The genes are TRBV14 and TRBJ2-1; D is tentatively TRBD1 or TRBD2 (5 bases each). The CDR3 length is 15 residues. Germline V gene data show CDR1 as SGHDN and CDR2 as FVKESK. V lost 0 bases, J lost 9 bases, and 15 bases lay in between. Here the CDR3 reads CASSQDPPTRGEQFF. CDR3 coding DNA: TGTGCCAGCAGCCAAGACCCCCCCACTAGGGGTGAGCAGTTCTTC.

This clone was seen a handful of times. The chain carries TRBV27 and TRBJ2-7; a possible D gene is TRBD2 (7 bases). Germline assignment: CDR1 MNHEY and CDR2 SMNVEV (reference sequence). V was pared by 3 bases and J by 4 bases, with 22 bases between. The length of the CDR3 is 17 residues. CDR3 nucleotides: TGTGCCAGCAGTTTTATCCCCGAGGGGGAGGGCTCTTACGAGCAGTACTTC. Amino acids: CASSFIPEGEGSYEQYF.

This clone was observed once. A read error may produce the germline difference seen at one junction end. The V and J genes are TRBV19 and TRBJ2-5; D might be TRBD1 (9 bases). This CDR3 has 15 amino acids. Germline V CDR1 and CDR2: LNHDA, SQIVND (reference sequence). The chain's CDR3 is CASSSGTGYQETQYF. CDR3 bases: TGTGCCAGCAGTAGCGGGACAGGGTACCAAGAGACCCAGTACTTC.

This chain uses TRBV6-8 with TRBJ1-1; D is unclear. The CDR3 has 16 residues. Between the trimmed V and J ends, which lost 7 bases and 1 base, there was a span of 19 bases. Germline V gives CDR1 MNHGY, CDR2 SAAAGT. The CDR3 reads CASNVPPVGTNTEAFF. CDR3 coding DNA: TGTGCCAGCAATGTCCCCCCAGTGGGTACGAACACTGAAGCTTTCTTT.

Judged by abundance, this clone is medium-sized. V and J are TRBV11-3 and TRBJ2-3, with TRBD1 matching 9 bases. This CDR3 has 15 residues. CDR1 is SGHNT, CDR2 YENEEA, per germline. The trim removed 5 bases at V and 4 bases at J, leaving 7 bases unmatched. The CDR3 region has the DNA TGTGCCAGCAGCGACCGGGACAGGGACCCAGATACGCAGTATTTT. Residues: CASSDRDRDPDTQYF. The variable domain in full, completed from reference TRBV11-3 and TRBJ2-3, reads EAGVVQSPRYKIIEKKQPVAFWCNPISGHNTLYWYLQNLGQGPELLIRYENEEAVDDSQLPKDRFSAERLKGVDSTLKIQPAELGDSAVYLCASSDRDRDPDTQYFGPGTRLTVL.

This chain joins TRBV18 and TRBJ2-5, with D maybe TRBD1 (5 bases). V was clipped by 2 bases and J by 1 base, with 14 bases between them. Germline-derived CDR1 and CDR2 are KGHSH and LQKENI. The CDR3 loop spans 16 amino acids. The CDR3 protein is CASSPTRVQAQETQYF. The CDR3 DNA follows: TGTGCCAGCTCACCAACCAGGGTCCAGGCCCAAGAGACCCAGTACTTC.

The J gene is TRBJ2-2, the V gene TRBV6-8; D gene uncertain. The length of the CDR3 is 14 residues. V lost 0 bases and J 6 bases, leaving 8 bases between the germline ends. Germline V gene sequence: CDR1 MNHGY, CDR2 SAAAGT. CDR3 region: CASSYSSQSGELFF. DNA for the CDR3: TGTGCCAGCAGTTACTCGAGCCAATCCGGGGAGCTGTTTTTT.

This clone was detected a few times. The chain links TRBV6-8 to TRBJ1-2; possibly TRBD1 for D (5 bases). CDR1 MNHGY and CDR2 SAAAGT come from the germline V gene. V shed 2 bases and J shed 2 bases, with 6 bases lying between them. The CDR3 has 13 amino acids. The CDR3 nucleotides read TGTGCCAGCAGTTACGGACAAAACTATGGCTACACCTTC. Translated: CASSYGQNYGYTF.

The table lists this clone with a few counts. The rearrangement joins TRBV30 to TRBJ1-2, with D perhaps TRBD1 (6 bases). V was trimmed by 3 bases and J by 8 bases, leaving 16 bases between them. Germline V gene data show CDR1 as GTSNPN and CDR2 as SVGIG (reference sequence). This CDR3 region has 13 residues. The CDR3 spells CAWSVSGAIGYTF. The DNA for the CDR3 is TGTGCCTGGAGCGTATCGGGGGCGATAGGCTACACCTTC. Using reference TRBV30 and TRBJ1-2 for the parts outside the CDR3, the full variable domain is SQTIHQWPATLVQPVGSPLSLECTVEGTSNPNLYWYRQAAGRGLQLLFYSVGIGQISSEVPQNLSASRPQDRQFILSSKKLLLSDSGFYLCAWSVSGAIGYTFGSGTRLTVV.

This clone was seen many times. The genes are TRBV11-3 and TRBJ2-5, with 7 nucleotides matching TRBD2. Per germline, CDR1 SGHNT and CDR2 YENEEA. The J segment lost 3 bases and the V segment lost 5 bases, leaving 9 bases of the junction unmatched. The CDR3 length is 15 residues. The CDR3 DNA is TGTGCCAGCAGCCCGACTTACCGGGAGGAAGAGACCCAGTACTTC. The encoded protein is CASSPTYREEETQYF. Complete variable domain (other parts from reference TRBV11-3 and TRBJ2-5): EAGVVQSPRYKIIEKKQPVAFWCNPISGHNTLYWYLQNLGQGPELLIRYENEEAVDDSQLPKDRFSAERLKGVDSTLKIQPAELGDSAVYLCASSPTYREEETQYFGPGTRLLVL.

This clone was observed at least ten times. The rearrangement links TRBV11-3 to TRBJ1-1; D not certain. V lost 3 bases to trimming and J lost 1 base, with 12 bases between them. Germline values: CDR1 SGHNT, CDR2 YENEEA. The CDR3 length is 15 residues. The CDR3 here is CASSLAQVANTEAFF. CDR3 coding DNA: TGTGCCAGCAGCTTGGCCCAGGTGGCGAACACTGAAGCTTTCTTT.

The rearrangement uses TRBV5-1 and TRBJ2-1; tentatively, D is TRBD2 (6 bases). Germline V CDR1 and CDR2: SGHRS, YFSETQ. V lost 0 bases, J lost 3 bases, and 13 bases lay in between. This CDR3 region has 16 residues. The CDR3 here is CASSLAHGGGYNEQFF. The CDR3 bases are TGCGCCAGCAGCTTGGCCCACGGGGGAGGCTACAATGAGCAGTTCTTC.

The V and J genes are TRBV30 and TRBJ2-5, with D perhaps TRBD2 (6 bases). CDR3 length: 17 residues. Germline V lookup: CDR1 GTSNPN, CDR2 SVGIG (reference sequence). Trimming removed 3 bases from V and 4 bases from J, with 24 bases in between. CDR3 loop: CAWSERLRDLRGETQYF. CDR3 nucleotides: TGTGCCTGGAGCGAAAGGCTCCGGGACTTAAGGGGAGAGACCCAGTACTTC. The full variable domain, rest sourced from reference TRBV30 and TRBJ2-5, is SQTIHQWPATLVQPVGSPLSLECTVEGTSNPNLYWYRQAAGRGLQLLFYSVGIGQISSEVPQNLSASRPQDRQFILSSKKLLLSDSGFYLCAWSERLRDLRGETQYFGPGTRLLVL.

J is TRBJ2-6 and V is TRBV28; TRBD2 agrees at 9 bases. Germline values: CDR1 MDHEN, CDR2 SYDVKM. With 6 bases clipped from V and 4 bases from J, the junction kept 13 bases outside the gene matches. This CDR3 has 18 residues. This CDR3 reads CASRLLSGSIPGANVLTF. As DNA, the CDR3 is TGTGCCAGCAGGCTACTTAGCGGGAGTATTCCCGGGGCCAACGTCCTGACTTTC.

The chain recombines TRBV6-8 with TRBJ2-7; a weak D match, TRBD2 (7 bases). Germline V gene data show CDR1 as MNHGY and CDR2 as SAAAGT. The CDR3 length is 14 residues. Trimming cost V 6 bases and J 2 bases, with 14 bases left between them. CDR3 sequence (DNA): TGTGCCAGCAGCACGGGGGAGGGGGCCTACGAGCAGTACTTC. This codes for CASSTGEGAYEQYF.

This clone was picked up many times. This chain joins TRBV11-3 and TRBJ1-1; TRBD1 matches at 7 bases. The CDR3 is made up of 15 amino acids. With 5 bases clipped from V and 1 base from J, the junction kept 7 bases outside the gene matches. Germline V gene data show CDR1 as SGHNT and CDR2 as YENEEA. Here the CDR3 reads CASSPGGTANTEAFF. In DNA, the CDR3 is TGTGCCAGCAGCCCCGGGGGGACAGCGAACACTGAAGCTTTCTTT.

This clone was found many times. The chain couples TRBV11-3 to TRBJ1-2; 7 bases match TRBD1. Germline CDR1 is SGHNT and CDR2 is YENEEA. V trimming: 4 bases; J trimming: 0 bases; junction bases outside the gene matches: 5. The CDR3 sequence is 15 residues long. The CDR3 here is CASSSTGPANYGYTF. CDR3 in DNA: TGTGCCAGCAGCTCGACAGGGCCAGCTAACTATGGCTACACCTTC.

The sample holds a few counts of this clone. V is TRBV11-3 and J is TRBJ2-7, with 10 nucleotides matching TRBD1. CDR3 length equals 14 residues. The J segment lost 4 bases and the V segment lost 7 bases, leaving 7 bases of the junction unmatched. The V gene's germline CDR1 is SGHNT and CDR2 YENEEA. The CDR3 reads CASTRTGGSYEQYF. The DNA of the CDR3 is TGTGCCAGCACCAGGACAGGGGGTTCTTACGAGCAGTACTTC.

This clone was counted a few times. The chain uses TRBV14 and TRBJ2-7; D is perhaps TRBD1 or TRBD2 (5 bases each). CDR3 size: 19 residues. V lost 4 bases to trimming and J lost 3 bases, with 28 bases between them. Germline assignment: CDR1 SGHDN and CDR2 FVKESK. The CDR3 loop reads CASSRPSQGAAKSNYEQYF. The CDR3 DNA sequence: TGTGCCAGCAGCCGACCGAGTCAGGGAGCGGCAAAGTCCAACTACGAGCAGTACTTC.

This chain links TRBV7-4 with TRBJ2-1; possibly TRBD2 for D (6 bases). Germline V gives CDR1 SGHVT, CDR2 SQSDAQ. V lost 1 base and J 15 bases, leaving 16 bases between the germline ends. CDR3 length: 13 amino acids. This chain's CDR3 is CASSLDYSGRPFF. The CDR3 DNA sequence: TGTGCCAGCAGCTTAGATTACTCCGGGAGACCGTTCTTC.

This clone ranks as medium-sized. The rearrangement joins TRBV6-8 to TRBJ2-2; no firm D call. The CDR3 is 13 amino acids. Trimming cost V 10 bases and J 3 bases, with 12 bases left between them. Germline-derived CDR1 and CDR2 are MNHGY and SAAAGT. The CDR3 is CAIMVGDTGELFF. The CDR3 bases are TGTGCCATCATGGTCGGAGACACCGGGGAGCTGTTTTTT.

There are many counts of this clone. The CDR3 region has the DNA TGTGCCAGCAGCGTAGATGGCGGCGTCCTATACGAGCAGTACTTC. Its translation: CASSVDGGVLYEQYF. The chain employs TRBV9 and TRBJ2-7; D call uncertain. Trimming took off 0 bases at V and 4 bases at J, with 14 bases between the two ends. The germline gives CDR1 SGDLS, CDR2 YYNGEE. The CDR3 spans 15 residues.